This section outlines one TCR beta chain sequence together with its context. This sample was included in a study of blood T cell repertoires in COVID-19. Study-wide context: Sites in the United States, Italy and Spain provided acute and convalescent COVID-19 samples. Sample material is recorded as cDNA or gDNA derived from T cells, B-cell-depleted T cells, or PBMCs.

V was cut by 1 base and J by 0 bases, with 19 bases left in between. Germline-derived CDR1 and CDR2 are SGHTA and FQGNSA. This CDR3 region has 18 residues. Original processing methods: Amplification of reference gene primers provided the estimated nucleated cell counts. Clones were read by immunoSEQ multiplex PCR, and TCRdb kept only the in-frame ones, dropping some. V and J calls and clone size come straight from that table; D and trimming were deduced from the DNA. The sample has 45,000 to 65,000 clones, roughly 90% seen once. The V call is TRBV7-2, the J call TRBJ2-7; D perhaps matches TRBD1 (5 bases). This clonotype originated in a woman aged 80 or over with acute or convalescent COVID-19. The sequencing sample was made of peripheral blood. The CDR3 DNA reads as TGTGCCAGCAGCTTAGGTTCAGGGTATTCCGGTCCCTCCTACGAGCAGTACTTC. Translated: CASSLGSGYSGPSYEQYF.